A single sample gave rise to the 27 T cell receptor beta chains below, sequenced in a study of shared clonotypes between healthy human individuals. Using immunoSEQ multiplex PCR, the repertoire was profiled, and TCRdb retains in-frame clones only, with some absent. The sample shows around 2.5 million clones, approximately 93% of them seen only once. The specimen was naive CD4+ T cells from PBMCs. Subset of the sample: CD45RA+ positively selected. Receptor source: a man aged 18 to 35 in good health. Some clones in this sample may be carry-over from other donors' samples.

The chain carries TRBV6-5 and TRBJ2-5; D is tentatively TRBD1 or TRBD2 (5 bases each). Trimming stripped 7 bases from V and 5 bases from J, with 20 bases between. In germline, CDR1 is MNHEY, CDR2 SVGAGI. This CDR3 region has 15 residues. This CDR3 reads CASTHYKGRGETQYF. The CDR3 bases are TGTGCCAGCACCCACTACAAGGGGCGCGGGGAGACCCAGTACTTC.

This clone was seen a handful of times. The gene calls are TRBV4-2 and TRBJ1-2; no clear D gene. This CDR3 has 14 residues. V lost 4 bases and J lost 4, with 13 bases in between. Per the germline V gene, CDR1 is LGHNA and CDR2 is YNFKEQ. The CDR3 sequence is CASSRGISSYGYTF. For the CDR3, the DNA is TGTGCCAGCAGCCGGGGAATCAGCAGCTATGGCTACACCTTC.

This sequence joins TRBV30 and TRBJ2-7, with 10 bases lining up with TRBD2. The junction had 8 bases not matched to a gene; V was cut back by 0 bases and J by 0 bases. This CDR3 is 17 amino acids long. CDR1 is GTSNPN, CDR2 SVGIG, per germline (reference sequence). This chain's CDR3 is CAWSVAGLADLSYEQYF. The CDR3 bases are TGTGCCTGGAGTGTGGCCGGACTAGCGGATCTCTCCTACGAGCAGTACTTC.

CDR3 protein: CASSKARPEPWWSNEKLFF. Here the CDR3 DNA reads TGTGCCAGCAGCAAAGCGAGGCCAGAACCTTGGTGGTCTAATGAAAAACTGTTTTTT. The chain joins TRBV21-1 to TRBJ1-4. TRBV21-1 is a pseudogene locus. The CDR3 consists of 19 residues.

The gene calls are TRBV9 and TRBJ2-7, with 7 positions matching TRBD2. Germline V gives CDR1 SGDLS, CDR2 YYNGEE. CDR3 length: 14 residues. V shed 6 bases and J 3 bases; nucleotides not matched to a gene: 9. CDR3 sequence reads: CASTPHASGYEQYF. DNA for the CDR3: TGTGCCAGCACCCCTCATGCTAGCGGCTACGAGCAGTACTTC. Looking up the rest from reference TRBV9 and TRBJ2-7 gives the full variable domain: DSGVTQTPKHLITATGQRVTLRCSPRSGDLSVYWYQQSLDQGLQFLIQYYNGEERAKGNILERFSAQQFPDLHSELNLSSLELGDSALYFCASTPHASGYEQYFGPGTRLTVT.

This clone has only one observation. The chain employs TRBV6-1 and TRBJ2-5, with D possibly being TRBD1 (5 bases). The germline V gene encodes CDR1 MNHNS and CDR2 SASEGT. Trimming removed 9 bases at V and 0 bases at J, with 14 bases between. This CDR3 is 14 amino acids long. The CDR3 region is CASFQGLYQETQYF. As DNA, the CDR3 is TGTGCCAGTTTTCAGGGCCTGTACCAAGAGACCCAGTACTTC.

This chain uses TRBV5-4 with TRBJ2-7; TRBD1 aligns across 8 bases. This CDR3 spans 13 amino acids. Germline assignment: CDR1 SGHNT and CDR2 YYREEE (reference sequence). V gave up 4 bases and J gave up 6 bases; unmatched junction bases: 6. The CDR3 sequence: CASSPTGALEQYF. The CDR3 DNA reads TGTGCCAGCAGCCCGACAGGGGCCCTCGAGCAGTACTTC.

This clone appeared once. CDR3 DNA: TGTGCCATTAAGGGAAACCGGGACGAACAACCGGCAGCTAACTATGGCTACACCTTC. This gives the protein CAIKGNRDEQPAANYGYTF. V gene TRBV19 combines with J gene TRBJ1-2; weak D call: TRBD1 (5 bases). The ends were cut back, 10 bases at V and 0 bases at J, with 30 bases in the middle. This CDR3 has 19 amino acids. CDR1 and CDR2 (germline): LNHDA, SQIVND (reference sequence).

The chain carries TRBV5-4 and TRBJ2-1, with D perhaps TRBD1 (6 bases). Looked up from germline, CDR1 is SGHNT and CDR2 is YYREEE (reference sequence). Trimming removed 3 bases at V and 7 bases at J, with 8 bases between. This CDR3 is 12 amino acids long. The DNA for the CDR3 is TGTGCCAGCAGCTCCAGGGGTAATGAGCAGTTCTTC. This sequence encodes CASSSRGNEQFF.

The V gene is TRBV11-3, the J gene TRBJ2-1; D is possibly TRBD2 (6 bases). Between the trimmed V and J ends, which lost 6 bases and 7 bases, there was a span of 10 bases. The CDR3 extends over 12 amino acids. Germline V gene data show CDR1 as SGHNT and CDR2 as YENEEA. For the CDR3, the DNA is TGTGCCAGCAGGGCGGAGGGGAATGAGCAGTTCTTC. It codes for CASRAEGNEQFF.

V is TRBV6-1 and J is TRBJ2-1; no clear D gene. The germline gives CDR1 MNHNS, CDR2 SASEGT. V gave up 6 bases and J gave up 4 bases, with 7 bases separating them. This CDR3 region has 12 residues. The CDR3 here is CASSRIYNEQFF. For the CDR3, the DNA is TGTGCCAGCAGCCGGATTTACAATGAGCAGTTCTTC.

The chain has TRBV5-5 and TRBJ1-2; 7 bases match TRBD1. V lost 4 bases, J lost 2 bases, and 8 bases stayed unmatched. The length of the CDR3 is 15 residues. Germline-derived CDR1 and CDR2 are SGHKS and YYEKEE (reference sequence). Written as DNA, the CDR3 is TGTGCCAGCAGCCCGCGACAGGGTAGGAACTATGGCTACACCTTC. This gives the protein CASSPRQGRNYGYTF.

The chain carries TRBV30 and TRBJ2-3; 7 bases agree with TRBD2. CDR1 GTSNPN and CDR2 SVGIG come from the germline V gene (reference sequence). The length of the CDR3 is 16 residues. The V and J ends lost 2 bases and 3 bases, in that order; junction bases with no gene match: 11. The CDR3 coding sequence is TGTGCCTGGAGTAAAGCGTCGTGGGAGGGGACAGATACGCAGTATTTT. It translates to CAWSKASWEGTDTQYF.

This clone has a handful of counts. Other DNA sequences within the sample encode an identical CDR3. The rearrangement joins TRBV28 to TRBJ1-1; D remains ambiguous. The CDR3 spans 11 residues. Germline assignment: CDR1 MDHEN and CDR2 SYDVKM. V dropped 2 bases and J dropped 4 bases, with 2 bases sitting between them. The CDR3 protein is CASSLPTEAFF. The CDR3 nucleotides read TGTGCCAGCAGTTTACCCACTGAAGCTTTCTTT. The variable domain in full, completed from reference TRBV28 and TRBJ1-1, reads DVKVTQSSRYLVKRTGEKVFLECVQDMDHENMFWYRQDPGLGLRLIYFSYDVKMKEKGDIPEGYSVSREKKERFSLILESASTNQTSMYLCASSLPTEAFFGQGTRLTVV.

The chain uses TRBV28 and TRBJ2-3; 11 nucleotides align to TRBD2. V lost 4 bases, J lost 4 bases, and 10 bases stayed unmatched. This CDR3 is built from 17 residues. CDR1 MDHEN and CDR2 SYDVKM come from the germline V gene. CDR3 bases: TGTGCCAGCAGTTCCCTAAGTAGCGGGAGGGCCCCAGATACGCAGTATTTT. Translation gives CASSSLSSGRAPDTQYF.

This chain uses TRBV6-1 with TRBJ2-3, with D perhaps TRBD2 (6 bases). The CDR3 is made up of 15 amino acids. Trimming shortened V by 4 bases and J by 2 bases, and 13 bases separated the two germline ends. Germline loops: CDR1 MNHNS, CDR2 SASEGT. CDR3 in amino acids: CASSVTGLNTDTQYF. CDR3 nucleotide sequence: TGTGCCAGCAGTGTCACGGGACTTAACACAGATACGCAGTATTTT.

V is TRBV5-1 and J is TRBJ2-6, with a tentative D call TRBD2 (6 bases). V gave up 3 bases and J gave up 0 bases, with 10 bases separating them. The CDR3 is 16 amino acids. Germline V gene sequence: CDR1 SGHRS, CDR2 YFSETQ. The CDR3 bases are TGCGCCAGCAGCTCCGGAGGGCTCTCTGGGGCCAACGTCCTGACTTTC. It encodes CASSSGGLSGANVLTF.

The chain uses TRBV19 and TRBJ1-2, with D maybe TRBD1 (6 bases). Germline V lookup: CDR1 LNHDA, CDR2 SQIVND (reference sequence). The CDR3 has 13 amino acids. V shed 3 bases and J shed 8 bases, with 13 bases lying between them. The CDR3 DNA reads TGTGCCAGTAGTATTTGGGGGGGCGACGGCTACACCTTC. It specifies CASSIWGGDGYTF.

The CDR3 DNA sequence: TGTGCCAGCAGCGGGGCCGGGACAATCCAAGAGACCCAGTACTTC. This sequence encodes CASSGAGTIQETQYF. This chain joins TRBV5-6 and TRBJ2-5, with D possibly being TRBD1 (6 bases). The CDR3 runs to 15 residues. Trimming shortened V by 4 bases and J by 1 base, and 14 bases separated the two germline ends. Germline CDR1 SGHDT, CDR2 YYEEEE.

This chain joins TRBV5-1 and TRBJ2-2, with TRBD2 identical over 8 bases. The CDR3 is made up of 14 amino acids. J was trimmed by 4 bases and V by 5 bases; bases with no gene match: 4. Germline V gene lookup returns CDR1 SGHRS and CDR2 YFSETQ. Here the CDR3 reads CASRPGLGTGELFF. CDR3 sequence (DNA): TGCGCCAGCAGGCCGGGACTAGGCACCGGGGAGCTGTTTTTT.

The chain links TRBV7-2 to TRBJ2-5; D is unclear. Germline assignment: CDR1 SGHTA and CDR2 FQGNSA. The V end was cut by 6 bases, the J end by 1 base, with 12 bases between. The CDR3 runs 14 residues. The CDR3 here is CASRPIGRQETQYF. In nucleotides, the CDR3 is TGTGCCAGCAGGCCAATCGGGCGCCAAGAGACCCAGTACTTC.

The gene calls are TRBV28 and TRBJ1-1; D is ambiguous. V lost 4 bases to trimming and J lost 8 bases, with 8 bases between them. Germline V gene sequence: CDR1 MDHEN, CDR2 SYDVKM. The CDR3 extends over 11 amino acids. CDR3 sequence (DNA): TGTGCCAGCAGTTCTACGCCCGAAGCTTTCTTT. It yields the protein CASSSTPEAFF.

The rearrangement links TRBV9 to TRBJ1-3; 7 bases align to TRBD1. V trimming: 4 bases; J trimming: 0 bases; junction bases outside the gene matches: 7. Germline lookup yields CDR1 SGDLS and CDR2 YYNGEE. The CDR3 sequence is 16 residues long. The CDR3 region is CASSTGDRNSGNTIYF. CDR3 DNA: TGTGCCAGCAGCACCGGGGACAGAAACTCTGGAAACACCATATATTTT.

The chain recombines TRBV4-1 with TRBJ2-3, with D unresolved. V was trimmed by 4 bases and J by 4 bases, leaving 12 bases between them. Germline V gives CDR1 MGHRA, CDR2 YSYEKL. The CDR3 spans 14 residues. The CDR3 here is CASSRPSTADTQYF. In DNA, the CDR3 is TGCGCCAGCAGCCGCCCAAGTACCGCAGATACGCAGTATTTT.

A remark on this clone: The same CDR3 also results from other DNA sequences found in this sample. The rearrangement uses TRBV7-2 and TRBJ2-7; 10 nucleotides match TRBD2. The germline gives CDR1 SGHTA, CDR2 FQGNSA. The J segment lost 3 bases and the V segment lost 1 base, leaving 6 bases of the junction unmatched. The CDR3 runs to 16 residues. The chain's CDR3 is CASSLGRASGSYEQYF. DNA for the CDR3: TGTGCCAGCAGCTTAGGGAGAGCTAGCGGGAGCTACGAGCAGTACTTC.

V usage is TRBV9 and J usage is TRBJ2-6; D tentatively reads TRBD1 or TRBD2 (5 bases each). Germline values: CDR1 SGDLS, CDR2 YYNGEE. V was pared by 0 bases and J by 4 bases, with 11 bases between. CDR3 length equals 16 residues. As DNA, the CDR3 is TGTGCCAGCAGCGTAGCAGGGACCAAAGGGGCCAACGTCCTGACTTTC. It codes for CASSVAGTKGANVLTF.

This clone has a single count. Within the sample, other DNA sequences also encode this same CDR3. The V call is TRBV7-2, the J call TRBJ2-7, with D perhaps matching TRBD2 (7 bases). V was trimmed by 3 bases and J by 2 bases, leaving 11 bases between them. Germline-derived CDR1 and CDR2 are SGHTA and FQGNSA. This CDR3 comprises 14 residues. The DNA for the CDR3 is TGTGCCAGCAGCTTGGGGGGGGCGGCCTACGAGCAGTACTTC. Encoded protein: CASSLGGAAYEQYF.